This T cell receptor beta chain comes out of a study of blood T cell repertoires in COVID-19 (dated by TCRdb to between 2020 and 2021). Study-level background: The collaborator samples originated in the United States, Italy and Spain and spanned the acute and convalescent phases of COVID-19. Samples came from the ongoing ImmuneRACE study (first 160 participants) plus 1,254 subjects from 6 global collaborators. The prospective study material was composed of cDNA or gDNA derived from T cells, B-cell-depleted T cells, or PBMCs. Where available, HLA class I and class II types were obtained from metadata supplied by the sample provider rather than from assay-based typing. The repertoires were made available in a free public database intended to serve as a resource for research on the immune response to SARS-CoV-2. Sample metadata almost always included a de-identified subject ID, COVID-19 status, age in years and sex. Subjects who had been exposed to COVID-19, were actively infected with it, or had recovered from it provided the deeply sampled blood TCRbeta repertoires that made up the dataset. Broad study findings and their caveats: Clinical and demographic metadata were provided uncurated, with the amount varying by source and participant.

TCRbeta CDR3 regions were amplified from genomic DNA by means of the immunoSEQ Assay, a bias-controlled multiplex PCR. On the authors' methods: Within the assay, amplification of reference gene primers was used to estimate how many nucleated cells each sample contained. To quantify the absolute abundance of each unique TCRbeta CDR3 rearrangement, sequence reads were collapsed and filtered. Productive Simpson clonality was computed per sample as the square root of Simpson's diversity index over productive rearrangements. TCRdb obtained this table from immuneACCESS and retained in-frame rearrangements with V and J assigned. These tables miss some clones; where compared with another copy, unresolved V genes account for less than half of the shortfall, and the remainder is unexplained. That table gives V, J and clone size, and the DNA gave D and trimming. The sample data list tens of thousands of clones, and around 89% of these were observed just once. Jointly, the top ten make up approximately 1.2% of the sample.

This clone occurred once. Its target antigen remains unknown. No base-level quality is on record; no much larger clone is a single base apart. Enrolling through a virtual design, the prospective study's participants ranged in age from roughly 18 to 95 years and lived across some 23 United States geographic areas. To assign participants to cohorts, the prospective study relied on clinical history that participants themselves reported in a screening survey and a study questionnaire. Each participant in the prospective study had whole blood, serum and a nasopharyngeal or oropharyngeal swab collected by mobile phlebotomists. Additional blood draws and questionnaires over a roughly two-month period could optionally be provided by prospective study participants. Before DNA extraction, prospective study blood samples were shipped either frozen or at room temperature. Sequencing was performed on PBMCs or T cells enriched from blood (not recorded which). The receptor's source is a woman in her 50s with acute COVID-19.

DNA sequence: TGTGCCAGCAGTTTCGCAAGCGGGATAGGCTACGAGCAGTACTTC. This codes for CASSFASGIGYEQYF. The chain links TRBV27 with TRBJ2-7; 7 central bases correspond to TRBD2. Based on the germline V gene (reference sequence), the CDR1 and CDR2 sequences are MNHEY and SMNVEV. The CDR3 covers 15 residues, taking in both the cysteine and the phenylalanine. The only DNA kept is the CDR3, 45 bases in frame from the first base. The germline V and J ends show losses of 3 bases and 3 bases respectively, and no gene match explains 8 bases of the junction.